This T cell receptor beta chain came from a study of Graves' ophthalmopathy and Graves' hyperthyroidism. The authors amplified TCR beta CDR3 regions from RNA transcripts. HTBI primers served in a first-round RT-PCR, which a second-round multiplex PCR followed. TCRdb ran MiXCR on the multiplex PCR reads and lists one entry per CDR3 protein. This table has about 590,000 distinct CDR3 sequences, under 45% appearing once. This clonotype was detected only a few times. The ends were cut back, 4 bases at V and 2 bases at J, with 17 bases in the middle. This CDR3 is built from 16 residues. Germline V lookup: CDR1 LGHDT, CDR2 YNNKEL (reference sequence).

V gene TRBV3-1 combines with J gene TRBJ1-1; possible D gene TRBD1, 5 bases. Sequencing was performed on peripheral blood or thyroid tissue (not recorded which). The origin of this receptor is an adult man with Graves' hyperthyroidism. CDR3 DNA: TGTGCCAGCAGCCTCCAGGGAGGCAGGGCCAACACTGAAGCTTTCTTT. Residues: CASSLQGGRANTEAFF.